One and the same sample provided the 8 T cell receptor beta chains below, sequenced in a study of blood T cells in healthy people across ages. Through a sample-barcoded 5' primer and a J-beta primer mix, a second PCR was run for roughly 6 to 12 cycles. TCRdb passed the 5' RACE reads through MiXCR, listing each CDR3 protein once. The data hold some 1,500,000 distinct CDR3 sequences, with approximately 39% observed a single time. The source material was blood. These receptors originate from a woman aged 18-35 years in good health.

The J gene is TRBJ1-4, the V gene TRBV6-1; 9 positions agree with TRBD1. CDR1 and CDR2 from the germline V gene are MNHNS and SASEGT. The CDR3 extends over 14 amino acids. J gave up 9 bases and V 4 bases, and 6 bases lay outside the gene matches. In nucleotides, the CDR3 is TGTGCCAGCAGTGTGGGGACAGGGACGAAAAAACTGTTTTTT. This translates into CASSVGTGTKKLFF.

V usage is TRBV11-2 and J usage is TRBJ2-5, with a tentative D call TRBD2 (6 bases). Trimming removed 9 bases at V and 11 bases at J, with 28 bases between. There are 15 residues in the CDR3. Germline loops: CDR1 SGHAT, CDR2 FQNNGV. The CDR3 bases are TGTGCCAGGGATGTACGGGAGTTGGCCCTCGATGAGCAGTACTTC. It translates to CARDVRELALDEQYF.

This chain joins TRBV27 and TRBJ2-7, with 8 nucleotides matching TRBD2. The J segment lost 5 bases and the V segment lost 7 bases, leaving 10 bases of the junction unmatched. This CDR3 is built from 14 residues. Germline CDR1 and CDR2: MNHEY and SMNVEV (reference sequence). The CDR3 here is CASILSSGGDEQYF. The CDR3 coding sequence is TGTGCCAGCATTTTGTCCAGCGGGGGCGACGAGCAGTACTTC.

This clonotype was recorded a few times. This chain joins TRBV3-1 and TRBJ1-2; D unresolved. The CDR3 extends over 15 amino acids. Deletions cut 6 bases from V and 0 bases from J, with 14 bases between. CDR1 and CDR2 (germline): LGHDT, YNNKEL (reference sequence). The CDR3 region is CASRGRQLANYGYTF. CDR3 nucleotide sequence: TGTGCCAGCAGAGGACGGCAACTAGCTAACTATGGCTACACCTTC.

This clonotype was counted a few times. The chain has TRBV27 and TRBJ2-7; 7 positions match TRBD1. Germline CDR1 and CDR2: MNHEY and SMNVEV (reference sequence). The junction had 14 bases not matched to a gene; V was cut back by 10 bases and J by 2 bases. CDR3 length: 15 amino acids. Written as DNA, the CDR3 is TGTGCCACAAGCGTAGGGACAGTCCTACCCTACGAGCAGTACTTC. It yields the protein CATSVGTVLPYEQYF.

This chain uses TRBV21-1 with TRBJ2-5; the table's TRBD2 call for D was not verified on the DNA. The J call may be in error: the DNA end matches TRBJ2-1 better. TRBV21-1 is flagged as a pseudogene. There are 17 residues in the CDR3. The CDR3 DNA reads TGTGCCAGAGGACAGCTACAAAGACTAGCCCATCAAGAGACCCAGTTCTTC. This gives the protein CARGQLQRLAHQETQFF.

The chain links TRBV5-4 to TRBJ2-1; 10 bases agree with TRBD2. Germline trimming cut 4 bases from V and 4 bases from J; bases unmatched to any gene: 8. This CDR3 region has 16 residues. Germline CDR1 SGHNT, CDR2 YYREEE (reference sequence). The CDR3 bases are TGTGCCAGCAGCCTCCTAGCGGGGGTATTTTACAATGAGCAGTTCTTC. This translates into CASSLLAGVFYNEQFF. The full variable domain, completed using reference TRBV5-4 and TRBJ2-1, is ETGVTQSPTHLIKTRGQQVTLRCSSQSGHNTVSWYQQALGQGPQFIFQYYREEENGRGNFPPRFSGLQFPNYSSELNVNALELDDSALYLCASSLLAGVFYNEQFFGPGTRLTVL.

This chain's CDR3 is CASSQRQGMDYGYTF. DNA of the CDR3: TGTGCCAGCAGCCAAAGACAGGGAATGGACTATGGCTACACCTTC. This rearrangement joins TRBV7-9 to TRBJ1-2, with 7 bases that match TRBD1. Germline CDR1 reads SEHNR; CDR2 reads FQNEAQ (reference sequence). The CDR3 contains 15 residues. Trimming removed 5 bases from V and 3 bases from J; junction bases left unmatched: 9.